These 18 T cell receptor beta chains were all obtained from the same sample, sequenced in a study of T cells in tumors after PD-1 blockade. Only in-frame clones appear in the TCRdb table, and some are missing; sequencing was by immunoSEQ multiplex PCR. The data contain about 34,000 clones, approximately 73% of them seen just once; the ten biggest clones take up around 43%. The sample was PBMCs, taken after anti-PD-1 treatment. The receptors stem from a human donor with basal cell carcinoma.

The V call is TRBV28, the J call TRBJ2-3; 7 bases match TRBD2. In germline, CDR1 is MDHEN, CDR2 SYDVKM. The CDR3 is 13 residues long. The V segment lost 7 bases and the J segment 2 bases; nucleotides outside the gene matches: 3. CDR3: CASTSGNTDTQYF. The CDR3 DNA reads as TGTGCCAGCACTAGCGGAAACACAGATACGCAGTATTTT.

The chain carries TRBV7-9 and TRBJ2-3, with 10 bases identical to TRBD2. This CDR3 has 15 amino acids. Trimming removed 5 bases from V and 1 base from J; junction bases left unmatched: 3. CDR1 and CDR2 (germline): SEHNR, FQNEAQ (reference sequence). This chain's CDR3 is CASSAGTSGTDTQYF. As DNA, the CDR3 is TGTGCCAGCAGCGCCGGGACTAGCGGCACAGATACGCAGTATTTT.

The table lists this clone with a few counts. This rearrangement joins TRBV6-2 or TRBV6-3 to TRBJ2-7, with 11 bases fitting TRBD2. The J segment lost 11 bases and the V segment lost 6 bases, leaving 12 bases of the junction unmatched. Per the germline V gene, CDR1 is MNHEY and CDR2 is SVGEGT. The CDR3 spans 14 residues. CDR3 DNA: TGTGCCAGCAGCTCACTAGCGGGAGTCCCCTTCGAGTACTTC. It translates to CASSSLAGVPFEYF.

The CDR3 is CASSIWQGGDYGYTF. In DNA form, the CDR3 reads TGTGCCAGTAGTATATGGCAGGGAGGCGACTATGGCTACACCTTC. The chain is built from TRBV19 and TRBJ1-2; D possibly corresponds to TRBD1 (5 bases). V gave up 2 bases and J gave up 3 bases, with 13 bases separating them. CDR1 is LNHDA, CDR2 SQIVND, per germline (reference sequence). The CDR3 sequence is 15 residues long.

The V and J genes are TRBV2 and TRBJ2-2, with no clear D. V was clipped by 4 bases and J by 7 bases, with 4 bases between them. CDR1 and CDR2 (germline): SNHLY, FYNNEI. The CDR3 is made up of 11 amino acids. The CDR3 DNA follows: TGTGCCAGCAGTGGAAGCGGGGAGCTGTTTTTT. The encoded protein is CASSGSGELFF.

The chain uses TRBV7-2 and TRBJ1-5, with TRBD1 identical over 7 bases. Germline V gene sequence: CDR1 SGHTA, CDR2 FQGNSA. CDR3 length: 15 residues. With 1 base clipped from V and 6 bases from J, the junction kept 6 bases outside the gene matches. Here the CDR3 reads CASSLGQGVGQPQHF. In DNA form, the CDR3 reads TGTGCCAGCAGCTTAGGCCAGGGGGTGGGTCAGCCCCAGCATTTT.

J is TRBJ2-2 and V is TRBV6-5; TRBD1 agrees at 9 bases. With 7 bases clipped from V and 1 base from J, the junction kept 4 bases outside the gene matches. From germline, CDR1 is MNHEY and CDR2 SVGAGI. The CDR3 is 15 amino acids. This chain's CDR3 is CASTKDRGNTGELFF. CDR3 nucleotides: TGTGCCAGCACTAAGGACAGGGGGAACACCGGGGAGCTGTTTTTT.

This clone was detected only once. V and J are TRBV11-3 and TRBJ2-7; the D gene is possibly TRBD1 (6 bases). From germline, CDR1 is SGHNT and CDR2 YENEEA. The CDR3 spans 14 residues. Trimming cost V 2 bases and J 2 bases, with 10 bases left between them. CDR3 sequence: CASSLTGTTYEQYF. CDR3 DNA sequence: TGTGCCAGCAGCTTAACCGGGACAACCTACGAGCAGTACTTC.

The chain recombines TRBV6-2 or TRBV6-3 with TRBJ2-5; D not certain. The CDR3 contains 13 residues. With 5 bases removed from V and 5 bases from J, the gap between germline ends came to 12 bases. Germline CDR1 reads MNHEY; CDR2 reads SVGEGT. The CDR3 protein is CASSPTVVETQYF. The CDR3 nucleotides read TGTGCCAGCAGTCCGACTGTGGTCGAGACCCAGTACTTC.

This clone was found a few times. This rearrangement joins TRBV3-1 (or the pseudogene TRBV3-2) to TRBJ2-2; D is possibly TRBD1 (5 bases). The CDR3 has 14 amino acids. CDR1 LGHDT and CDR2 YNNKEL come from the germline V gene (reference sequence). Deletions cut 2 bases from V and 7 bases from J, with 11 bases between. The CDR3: CASSQSQAYGELFF. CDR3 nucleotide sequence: TGTGCCAGCAGCCAATCACAGGCATACGGGGAGCTGTTTTTT.

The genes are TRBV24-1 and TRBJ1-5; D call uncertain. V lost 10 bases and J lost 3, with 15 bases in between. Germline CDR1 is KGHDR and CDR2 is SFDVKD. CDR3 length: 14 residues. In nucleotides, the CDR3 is TGTGCCACTCAGCGCCAGGCGCACAATCAGCCCCAGCATTTT. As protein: CATQRQAHNQPQHF.

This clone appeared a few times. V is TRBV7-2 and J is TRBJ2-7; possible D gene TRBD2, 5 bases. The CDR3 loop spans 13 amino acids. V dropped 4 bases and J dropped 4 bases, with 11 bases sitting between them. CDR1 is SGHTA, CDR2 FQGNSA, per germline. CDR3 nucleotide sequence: TGTGCCAGCAGCTCCAACCGGGGTTACGAGCAGTACTTC. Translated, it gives CASSSNRGYEQYF.

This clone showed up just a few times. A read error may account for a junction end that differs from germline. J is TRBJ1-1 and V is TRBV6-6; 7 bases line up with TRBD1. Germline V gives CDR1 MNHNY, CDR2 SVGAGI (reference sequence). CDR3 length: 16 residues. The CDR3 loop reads CASNYGSGGTNTEAFF. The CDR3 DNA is TGTGCCAGCAATTACGGTTCAGGGGGGACGAACACTGAAGCTTTCTTT.

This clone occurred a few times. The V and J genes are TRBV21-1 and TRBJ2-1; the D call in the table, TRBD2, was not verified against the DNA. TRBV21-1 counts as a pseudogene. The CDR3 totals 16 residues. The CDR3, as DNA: TGTGCCAGCAGCAAATATCGCGGGGCATTGTACAATGAGCAGTTCTTC. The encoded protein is CASSKYRGALYNEQFF.

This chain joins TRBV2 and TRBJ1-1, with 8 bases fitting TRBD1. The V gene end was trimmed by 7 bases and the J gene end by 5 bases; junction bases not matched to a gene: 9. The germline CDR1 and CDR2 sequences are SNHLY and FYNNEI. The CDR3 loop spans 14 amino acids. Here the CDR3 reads CASKGRGRKTEAFF. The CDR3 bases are TGTGCCAGCAAGGGCAGGGGGCGCAAAACTGAAGCTTTCTTT.

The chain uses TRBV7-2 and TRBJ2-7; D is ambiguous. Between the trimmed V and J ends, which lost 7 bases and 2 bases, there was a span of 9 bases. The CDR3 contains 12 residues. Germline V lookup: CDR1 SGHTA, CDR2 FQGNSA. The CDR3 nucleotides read TGTGCCAGCACTTCAGGTACCTACGAGCAGTACTTC. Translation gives CASTSGTYEQYF.

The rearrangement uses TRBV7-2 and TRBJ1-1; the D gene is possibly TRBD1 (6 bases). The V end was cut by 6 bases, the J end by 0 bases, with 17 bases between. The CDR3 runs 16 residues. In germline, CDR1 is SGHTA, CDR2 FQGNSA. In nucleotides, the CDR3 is TGTGCCAGCAGGGGGCTTACAGGGCCCATGAACACTGAAGCTTTCTTT. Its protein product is CASRGLTGPMNTEAFF.

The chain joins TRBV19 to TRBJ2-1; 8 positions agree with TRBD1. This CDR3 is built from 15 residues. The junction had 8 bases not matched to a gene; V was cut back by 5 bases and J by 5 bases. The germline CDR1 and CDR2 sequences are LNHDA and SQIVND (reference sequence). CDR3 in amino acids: CASSGPGTGDNEQFF. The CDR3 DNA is TGTGCCAGTAGTGGACCGGGGACAGGAGACAATGAGCAGTTCTTC.